What follows describes a single TCR beta chain. Its specificity is not known. This sample was included in a study of OX40 agonist ivuxolimab in advanced cancers. Background on the study: Of the participants, around 43% had some prior anti-PD-1, anti-PD-L1 or anti-CTLA-4 therapy, which was allowed.

Study-level results: On average, CD8+ T cells showed a greater number of expanded clones than CD4+.

The data were produced by immunoSEQ multiplex PCR, yet TCRdb's version contains in-frame clones alone and is incomplete. The sample lists roughly 89,000 clones, roughly 80% seen once, with 1.5% to 2% in the top ten. Blood samples were obtained at baseline, cycle 4 day 1, and cycle 7 day 1. The germline CDR1 and CDR2 sequences are WSHSY and SAAADI. V was trimmed by 8 bases and J by 1 base, leaving 9 bases between them. This CDR3 has 12 residues. This rearrangement joins TRBV10-2 to TRBJ2-7; D possibly corresponds to TRBD1 (5 bases). The sequencing used CD4+ or CD8+ T cells sorted from blood, collected in a trial of the OX40 agonist ivuxolimab. The origin of this receptor is an adult with an advanced solid tumor such as melanoma, head and neck, liver or kidney cancer. CDR3 DNA: TGCGCCAGCCGACCAGGGTCCTACGAGCAGTACTTC. It yields the protein CASRPGSYEQYF.